Listed below are T cell receptor beta chains from one sample, sequenced in a study of graft-versus-host responses after intestinal transplantation. For these receptors, no antigen is known. The assay was immunoSEQ multiplex PCR, and TCRdb's table has in-frame clones only and misses some. Altogether 90,000 to 120,000 clones are present, roughly 90% being singletons, with the ten largest covering less than 0.85%. Sample: unstimulated CD4+ T cells sorted from spleen or lymph node cells, taken before transplant. The receptor source for this set is a human donor who was the organ donor for an intestinal transplant. CDR3s include the opening cysteine and the closing phenylalanine or tryptophan. The order of the fields is CDR3 DNA, CDR3 protein, CDR3 length, D gene, V gene, clone size, J gene. D genes are given only for firm matches. Where a row states a size, it is once, few, many or the class of an expanded clone; other rows omit it.

CDR3nt: TGTGCCAGCAGTGGTAACTTGGGTACCGGGGAGCTGTTTTTT; CDR3aa: CASSGNLGTGELFF; len: 14; d_gene: -; v_gene: TRBV9; abundance: -; j_gene: TRBJ2-2
CDR3nt: TGCGCCAGCAGCCAGATACCGGGCCCCCTTGAGTCCGAGCAGTACTTC; CDR3aa: CASSQIPGPLESEQYF; len: 16; d_gene: -; v_gene: TRBV4-3; abundance: once; j_gene: TRBJ2-7
CDR3nt: TGTGCCAGCAGCGTCCCTTGGTCTTTAGAGACCCAGTACTTC; CDR3aa: CASSVPWSLETQYF; len: 14; d_gene: -; v_gene: TRBV7-2; abundance: once; j_gene: TRBJ2-5
CDR3nt: TGTGCCAGCAGCTTAACAGGGCCCGGCAATGAGCAGTTCTTC; CDR3aa: CASSLTGPGNEQFF; len: 14; d_gene: -; v_gene: TRBV7-9; abundance: -; j_gene: TRBJ2-1
CDR3nt: TGTGCCACCCTCAGACAAGGGTCAACCGGGGAGCTGTTTTTT; CDR3aa: CATLRQGSTGELFF; len: 14; d_gene: -; v_gene: TRBV19; abundance: once; j_gene: TRBJ2-2
CDR3nt: TGCGCCAGCAGTCCTTCTAGCGGGGGAGGAGATACGCAGTATTTT; CDR3aa: CASSPSSGGGDTQYF; len: 15; d_gene: TRBD2; v_gene: TRBV10-1; abundance: -; j_gene: TRBJ2-3
CDR3nt: TGTGCCAGCTCGTGGACAATTCTCCGTAGCAATCAGCCCCAGCATTTT; CDR3aa: CASSWTILRSNQPQHF; len: 16; d_gene: -; v_gene: TRBV19; abundance: -; j_gene: TRBJ1-5
CDR3nt: TGTGCCAGCAGCTTAGGGGGCGGGAATGAAAAACTGTTTTTT; CDR3aa: CASSLGGGNEKLFF; len: 14; d_gene: -; v_gene: TRBV7-9; abundance: -; j_gene: TRBJ1-4
CDR3nt: TGTGCCAGCAGTGAATCCGGGACAGGGGGCGCAGATACGCAGTATTTT; CDR3aa: CASSESGTGGADTQYF; len: 16; d_gene: TRBD1; v_gene: TRBV25-1; abundance: -; j_gene: TRBJ2-3
CDR3nt: TGTGCCAGCAGCACAACAGGGATGAACACTGAAGCTTTCTTT; CDR3aa: CASSTTGMNTEAFF; len: 14; d_gene: -; v_gene: TRBV2; abundance: once; j_gene: TRBJ1-1
CDR3nt: TGTGCCAGCGGGGGACAGGGAGGAAATCAGCCCCAGCATTTT; CDR3aa: CASGGQGGNQPQHF; len: 14; d_gene: TRBD1; v_gene: TRBV19; abundance: few; j_gene: TRBJ1-5
CDR3nt: TGTGCCAGCAGCTTAGTAGCGGGAGGGCCAGATACGCAGTATTTT; CDR3aa: CASSLVAGGPDTQYF; len: 15; d_gene: TRBD2; v_gene: TRBV7-2; abundance: -; j_gene: TRBJ2-3
CDR3nt: TGTGCCAGCAGTTACTCAGTCGGAGAGAACTATGGCTACACCTTC; CDR3aa: CASSYSVGENYGYTF; len: 15; d_gene: -; v_gene: TRBV6-9; abundance: once; j_gene: TRBJ1-2
CDR3nt: TGTGCCAGCAGGCGGTACAGGGGAAACACCGGGGAGCTGTTTTTT; CDR3aa: CASRRYRGNTGELFF; len: 15; d_gene: TRBD1; v_gene: TRBV6-5; abundance: -; j_gene: TRBJ2-2
CDR3nt: TGCGCTGGAGGGACCCAGTACTTC; CDR3aa: CAGGTQYF; len: 8; d_gene: -; v_gene: TRBV5-1; abundance: -; j_gene: TRBJ2-5
CDR3nt: TGTGCCAGCAGTGAACTGCGGGATGGCTACACCTTC; CDR3aa: CASSELRDGYTF; len: 12; d_gene: -; v_gene: TRBV6-1; abundance: -; j_gene: TRBJ1-2
CDR3nt: TGTGCCAGCAGCTTGTCAGGGCCTTATGGCTACACCTTC; CDR3aa: CASSLSGPYGYTF; len: 13; d_gene: -; v_gene: TRBV5-6; abundance: -; j_gene: TRBJ1-2
CDR3nt: TGTGCCAGTAGTCGACTCACAGGGCGTCGGACCTACGAGCAGTACTTC; CDR3aa: CASSRLTGRRTYEQYF; len: 16; d_gene: -; v_gene: TRBV19; abundance: -; j_gene: TRBJ2-7
CDR3nt: TGTGCCAGCAGCTTTACTAGCGGAGTCGGAAATGAGCAGTTCTTC; CDR3aa: CASSFTSGVGNEQFF; len: 15; d_gene: TRBD2; v_gene: TRBV7-3; abundance: few; j_gene: TRBJ2-1
CDR3nt: TGCGCCAGCAGCCTGACGCGGAGCTCCTACAATGAGCAGTTCTTC; CDR3aa: CASSLTRSSYNEQFF; len: 15; d_gene: -; v_gene: TRBV4-1; abundance: few; j_gene: TRBJ2-1